The present T cell receptor beta chain was sequenced within a study of T cells after yellow fever vaccination. The CDR3 extends over 12 amino acids. Germline V gives CDR1 SQVTM, CDR2 ANQGSEA. 5'RACE template switching produced TCR cDNA carrying a universal primer site and UMIs. TCRdb called the 5' RACE reads again in MiXCR, with one record for every CDR3 protein. The sample consists of around 300,000 distinct CDR3 sequences, roughly 13% of them appearing once. The input for sequencing was CD4+ T cells sorted from PBMCs, taken 45 days after the yellow fever booster vaccination. The TCR originated in a man younger than 40 who received the YFV17D yellow fever vaccine. This chain links TRBV29-1 with TRBJ2-3; D gene ambiguous. The chain's CDR3 is CTYMTSTDTQYF. The CDR3 region has the DNA TGCACCTACATGACCTCAACAGATACGCAGTATTTT.